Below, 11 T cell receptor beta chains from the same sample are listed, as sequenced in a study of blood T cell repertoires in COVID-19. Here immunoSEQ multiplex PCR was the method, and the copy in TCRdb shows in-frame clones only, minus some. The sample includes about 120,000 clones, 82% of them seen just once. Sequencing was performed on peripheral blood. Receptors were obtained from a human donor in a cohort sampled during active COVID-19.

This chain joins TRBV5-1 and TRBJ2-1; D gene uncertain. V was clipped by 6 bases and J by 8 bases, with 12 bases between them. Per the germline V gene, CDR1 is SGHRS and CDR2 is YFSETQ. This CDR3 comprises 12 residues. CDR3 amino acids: CASKYGADEQFF. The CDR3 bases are TGCGCCAGCAAGTATGGCGCGGATGAGCAGTTCTTC.

The CDR3 sequence is CASSQEEVRSADTQYF. DNA of the CDR3: TGCGCCAGCAGCCAAGAGGAGGTTCGGTCGGCAGATACGCAGTATTTT. The gene calls are TRBV4-1 and TRBJ2-3, with D perhaps matching TRBD2 (5 bases). V lost 0 bases and J 4 bases, leaving 14 bases between the germline ends. Looked up from germline, CDR1 is MGHRA and CDR2 is YSYEKL. This CDR3 comprises 16 residues.

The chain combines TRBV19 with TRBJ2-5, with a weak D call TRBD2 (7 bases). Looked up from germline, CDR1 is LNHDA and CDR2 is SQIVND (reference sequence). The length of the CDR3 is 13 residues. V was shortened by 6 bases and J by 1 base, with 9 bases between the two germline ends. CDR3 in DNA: TGTGCCAGTAGGCGGGGGCTCCAAGAGACCCAGTACTTC. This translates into CASRRGLQETQYF.

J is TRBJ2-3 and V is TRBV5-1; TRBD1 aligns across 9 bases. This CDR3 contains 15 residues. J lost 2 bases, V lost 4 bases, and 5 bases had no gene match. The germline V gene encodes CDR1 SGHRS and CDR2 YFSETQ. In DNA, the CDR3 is TGCGCCAGCAGCGCCGGACAGGGGATCACAGATACGCAGTATTTT. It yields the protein CASSAGQGITDTQYF.

The CDR3 DNA follows: TGTGCCACCAGGCCCCCACAATCGACACCGACCTACGAGCAGTACTTC. Translated: CATRPPQSTPTYEQYF. V gene TRBV24-1 combines with J gene TRBJ2-7; D not certain. The CDR3 runs to 16 residues. From germline, CDR1 is KGHDR and CDR2 SFDVKD. Trimming pared 7 bases from V and 2 bases from J, leaving 20 bases between.

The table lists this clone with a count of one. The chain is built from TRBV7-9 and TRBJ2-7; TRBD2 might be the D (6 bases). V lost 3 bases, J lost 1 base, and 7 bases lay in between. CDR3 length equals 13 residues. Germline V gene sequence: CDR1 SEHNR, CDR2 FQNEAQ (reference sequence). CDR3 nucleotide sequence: TGTGCCAGCAGCTTGGACTATTCCTACGAGCAGTACTTC. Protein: CASSLDYSYEQYF.

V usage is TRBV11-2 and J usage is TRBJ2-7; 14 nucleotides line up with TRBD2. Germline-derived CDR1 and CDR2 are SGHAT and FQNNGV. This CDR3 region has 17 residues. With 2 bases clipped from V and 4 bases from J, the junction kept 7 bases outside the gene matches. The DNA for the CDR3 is TGTGCCAGCAGCTTACACGGACTAGCGGGGGGTCGGTACGAGCAGTACTTC. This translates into CASSLHGLAGGRYEQYF.

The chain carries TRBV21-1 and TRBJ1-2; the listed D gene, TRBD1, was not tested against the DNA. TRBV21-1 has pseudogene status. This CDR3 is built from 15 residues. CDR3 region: CASSKDTGGSGGYTF. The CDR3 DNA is TGTGCCAGCAGCAAAGATACAGGGGGCTCAGGCGGCTACACCTTC.

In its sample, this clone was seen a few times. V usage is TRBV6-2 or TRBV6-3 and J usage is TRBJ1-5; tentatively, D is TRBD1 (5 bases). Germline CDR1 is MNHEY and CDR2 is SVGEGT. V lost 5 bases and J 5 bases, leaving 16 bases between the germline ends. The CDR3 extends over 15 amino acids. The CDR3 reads CASSPSRAVDQPQHF. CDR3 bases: TGTGCCAGCAGTCCGAGCAGGGCCGTCGATCAGCCCCAGCATTTT.

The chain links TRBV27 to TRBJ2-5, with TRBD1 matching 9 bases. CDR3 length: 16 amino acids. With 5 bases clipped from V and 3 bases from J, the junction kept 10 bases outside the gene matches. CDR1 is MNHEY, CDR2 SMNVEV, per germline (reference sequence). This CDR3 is CASSPLRRTGEETQYF. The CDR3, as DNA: TGTGCCAGCAGTCCCTTAAGGAGGACAGGGGAAGAGACCCAGTACTTC.

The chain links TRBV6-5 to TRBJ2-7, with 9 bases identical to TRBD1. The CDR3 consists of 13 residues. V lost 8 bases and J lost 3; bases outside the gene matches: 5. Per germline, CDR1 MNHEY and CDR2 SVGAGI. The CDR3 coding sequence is TGTGCCAGCTGGGGACAGGGAGGCTACGAGCAGTACTTC. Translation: CASWGQGGYEQYF.